This T cell receptor (beta chain) comes out of a study of cytomegalovirus exposure and HLA in healthy donors. This CDR3 comprises 14 residues. The V segment lost 5 bases and the J segment 6 bases; nucleotides outside the gene matches: 11. Germline V gene data show CDR1 as SGHRS and CDR2 as YFSETQ. Use of 60 Vbeta and 13 Jbeta primers characterized the PCR. Sequencing was performed with immunoSEQ multiplex PCR; in TCRdb, only in-frame clones are kept and a portion is missing. The table lists under 250,000 clones, around 78% of them singletons. Sequences were obtained from PBMCs. This chain connects TRBV5-1 to TRBJ2-7; 7 positions match TRBD1. This TCR came from a man under 40 in good health and CMV-seronegative. As DNA, the CDR3 is TGCGCCAGCAGATCCCCGGGACAGTTTGGCGAGCAGTACTTC. This codes for CASRSPGQFGEQYF.